What follows are 9 T cell receptor beta chains derived from one specimen sequenced in a study of blood T cell repertoires in COVID-19. Profiling relied on immunoSEQ multiplex PCR, and the TCRdb table lists in-frame clones only, not all of them. The table shows roughly 120,000 clones, with 82% occurring only once. The material sequenced was peripheral blood. These receptors were collected from a man aged 70-80 years with acute or convalescent COVID-19.

The chain links TRBV4-1 to TRBJ2-7; TRBD1 aligns across 7 bases. The CDR3 totals 14 residues. The V and J ends lost 0 bases and 7 bases, in that order; junction bases with no gene match: 6. Germline V gene lookup returns CDR1 MGHRA and CDR2 YSYEKL. The CDR3 DNA reads as TGCGCCAGCAGCCAAGAAGGACAGGCGGCGGAGCAGTACTTC. This sequence encodes CASSQEGQAAEQYF.

J is TRBJ1-1 and V is TRBV9; possible D gene TRBD1, 6 bases. Germline CDR1 SGDLS, CDR2 YYNGEE. The CDR3 length is 16 residues. Deletions cut 4 bases from V and 0 bases from J, with 16 bases between. CDR3: CASSPRGGKMNTEAFF. The CDR3 DNA sequence: TGTGCCAGCAGCCCCAGGGGAGGGAAAATGAACACTGAAGCTTTCTTT.

A note on this clone: The junction departs from germline at one end; a sequencing error may be responsible. The V and J genes are TRBV28 and TRBJ2-1; D is perhaps TRBD1 (5 bases). CDR1 MDHEN and CDR2 SYDVKM come from the germline V gene. The CDR3 runs to 11 residues. In DNA form, the CDR3 reads TGTGCCAGCAGGTTATTGACAGCCCAGTTCTTC. It specifies CASRLLTAQFF.

The chain joins TRBV27 to TRBJ1-6; D uncertain. Germline CDR1 MNHEY, CDR2 SMNVEV (reference sequence). This CDR3 spans 13 amino acids. The ends were cut back, 3 bases at V and 8 bases at J, with 8 bases in the middle. CDR3 nucleotides: TGTGCCAGCAGTTTCGTCGGGGATTCACCCCTCCACTTT. It translates to CASSFVGDSPLHF.

The chain couples TRBV7-3 to TRBJ2-6; no definite D call. With 1 base removed from V and 0 bases from J, the gap between germline ends came to 13 bases. The CDR3 spans 18 residues. Looked up from germline, CDR1 is SGHTA and CDR2 is FQGTGA. CDR3 loop: CASSLNGISGSGANVLTF. The CDR3 DNA reads as TGTGCCAGCAGCTTAAACGGCATTTCGGGCTCTGGGGCCAACGTCCTGACTTTC.

V is TRBV27 and J is TRBJ2-1; D ambiguous. CDR1 is MNHEY, CDR2 SMNVEV, per germline (reference sequence). The CDR3 covers 11 residues. With 3 bases removed from V and 7 bases from J, the gap between germline ends came to 4 bases. CDR3 region: CASSFLNEQFF. In DNA, the CDR3 is TGTGCCAGCAGTTTCCTAAATGAGCAGTTCTTC.

The rearrangement joins TRBV18 to TRBJ2-2; TRBD2 matches 8 bases. V dropped 0 bases and J dropped 7; count of bases not matched to a gene: 4. The CDR3 covers 15 residues. Germline assignment: CDR1 KGHSH and CDR2 LQKENI. CDR3 bases: TGTGCCAGCTCACCACCCGGGAGGGCAAGCGGGGAGCTGTTTTTT. It yields the protein CASSPPGRASGELFF. Combining the CDR3 with reference TRBV18 and TRBJ2-2 gives the whole variable domain NAGVMQNPRHLVRRRGQEARLRCSPMKGHSHVYWYRQLPEEGLKFMVYLQKENIIDESGMPKERFSAEFPKEGPSILRIQQVVRGDSAAYFCASSPPGRASGELFFGEGSRLTVL.

This rearrangement joins TRBV19 to TRBJ1-1; TRBD1 aligns across 8 bases. The CDR3 has 14 amino acids. Germline lookup yields CDR1 LNHDA and CDR2 SQIVND (reference sequence). Losses at the gene ends were 3 bases for V and 4 bases for J; bases not matched to a gene: 4. The CDR3: CASSIQGAATEAFF. The CDR3 coding sequence is TGTGCCAGTAGTATCCAGGGGGCGGCCACTGAAGCTTTCTTT.

A single count supports this clone. The rearrangement links TRBV4-1 to TRBJ1-5; 8 nucleotides match TRBD1. Trimming removed 0 bases from V and 4 bases from J; junction bases left unmatched: 2. Germline V gives CDR1 MGHRA, CDR2 YSYEKL. CDR3 length: 15 residues. CDR3 sequence reads: CASSQEGQANQPQHF. In DNA form, the CDR3 reads TGCGCCAGCAGCCAAGAGGGACAGGCTAATCAGCCCCAGCATTTT.